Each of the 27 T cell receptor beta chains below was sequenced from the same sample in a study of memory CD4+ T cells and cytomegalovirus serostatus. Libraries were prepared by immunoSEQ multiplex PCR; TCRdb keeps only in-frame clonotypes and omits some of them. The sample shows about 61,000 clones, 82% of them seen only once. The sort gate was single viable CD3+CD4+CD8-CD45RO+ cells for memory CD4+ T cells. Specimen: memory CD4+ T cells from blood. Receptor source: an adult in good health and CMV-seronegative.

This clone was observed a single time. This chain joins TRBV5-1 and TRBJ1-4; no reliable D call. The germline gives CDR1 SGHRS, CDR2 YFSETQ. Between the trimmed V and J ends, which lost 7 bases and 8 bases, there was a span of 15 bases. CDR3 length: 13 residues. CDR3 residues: CASASASEEKLFF. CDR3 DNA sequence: TGCGCCAGCGCTTCAGCTTCGGAGGAAAAACTGTTTTTT.

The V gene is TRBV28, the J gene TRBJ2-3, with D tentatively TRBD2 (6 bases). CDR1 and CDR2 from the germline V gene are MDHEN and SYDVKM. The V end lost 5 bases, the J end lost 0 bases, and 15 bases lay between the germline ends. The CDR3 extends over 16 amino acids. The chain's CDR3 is CASSHTWGGSTDTQYF. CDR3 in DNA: TGTGCCAGCAGTCACACCTGGGGAGGCAGCACAGATACGCAGTATTTT. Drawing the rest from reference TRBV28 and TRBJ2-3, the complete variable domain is DVKVTQSSRYLVKRTGEKVFLECVQDMDHENMFWYRQDPGLGLRLIYFSYDVKMKEKGDIPEGYSVSREKKERFSLILESASTNQTSMYLCASSHTWGGSTDTQYFGPGTRLTVL.

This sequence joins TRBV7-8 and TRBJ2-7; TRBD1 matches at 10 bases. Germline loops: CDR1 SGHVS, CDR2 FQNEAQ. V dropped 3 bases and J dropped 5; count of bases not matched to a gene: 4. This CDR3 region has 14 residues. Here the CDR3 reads CASSLDRGWHEQYF. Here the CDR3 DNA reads TGTGCCAGCAGCTTGGACAGGGGGTGGCACGAGCAGTACTTC.

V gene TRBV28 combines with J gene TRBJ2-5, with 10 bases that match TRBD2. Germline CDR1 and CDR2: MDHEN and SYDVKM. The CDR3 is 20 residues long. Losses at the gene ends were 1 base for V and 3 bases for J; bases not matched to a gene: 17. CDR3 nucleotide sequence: TGTGCCAGCAGTTTATCCCGGGGCGAAAAAGGACTAGCGGAAAAAGAGACCCAGTACTTC. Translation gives CASSLSRGEKGLAEKETQYF.

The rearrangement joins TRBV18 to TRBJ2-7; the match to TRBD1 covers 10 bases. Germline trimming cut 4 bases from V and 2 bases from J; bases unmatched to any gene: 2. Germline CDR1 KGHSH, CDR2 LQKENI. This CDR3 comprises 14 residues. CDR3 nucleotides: TGTGCCAGCTCACAGACAGGGGGCCCCTACGAGCAGTACTTC. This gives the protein CASSQTGGPYEQYF.

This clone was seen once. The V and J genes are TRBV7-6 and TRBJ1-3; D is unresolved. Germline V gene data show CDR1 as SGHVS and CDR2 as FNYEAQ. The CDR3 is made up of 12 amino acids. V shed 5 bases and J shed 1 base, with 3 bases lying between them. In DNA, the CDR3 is TGTGCCAGCAGCCTGTCTGGAAACACCATATATTTT. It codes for CASSLSGNTIYF.

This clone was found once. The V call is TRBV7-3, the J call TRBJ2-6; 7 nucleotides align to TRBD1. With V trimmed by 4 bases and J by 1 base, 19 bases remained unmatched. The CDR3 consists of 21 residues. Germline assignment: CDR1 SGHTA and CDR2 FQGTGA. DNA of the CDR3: TGTGCCAGCAGCTCACTAGGAGCGACGACAGGGCATGGGTCTGGGGCCAACGTCCTGACTTTC. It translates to CASSSLGATTGHGSGANVLTF.

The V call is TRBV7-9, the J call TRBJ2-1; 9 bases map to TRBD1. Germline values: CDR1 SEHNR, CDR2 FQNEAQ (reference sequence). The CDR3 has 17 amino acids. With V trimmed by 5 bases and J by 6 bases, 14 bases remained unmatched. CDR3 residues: CASSIPGKDRGLNEQFF. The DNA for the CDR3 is TGTGCCAGCAGCATTCCGGGGAAGGACAGGGGCCTCAATGAGCAGTTCTTC.

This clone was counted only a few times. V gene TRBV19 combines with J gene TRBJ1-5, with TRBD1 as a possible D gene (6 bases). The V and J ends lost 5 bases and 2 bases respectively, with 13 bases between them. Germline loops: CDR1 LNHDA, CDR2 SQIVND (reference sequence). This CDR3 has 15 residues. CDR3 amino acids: CASSVGTRGNQPQHF. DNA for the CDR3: TGTGCCAGTAGTGTCGGGACACGGGGCAATCAGCCCCAGCATTTT.

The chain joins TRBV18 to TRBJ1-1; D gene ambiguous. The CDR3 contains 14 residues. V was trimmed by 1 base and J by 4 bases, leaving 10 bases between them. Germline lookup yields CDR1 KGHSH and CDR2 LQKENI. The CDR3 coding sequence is TGTGCCAGCTCACCACTCAGGTGGGGCACTGAAGCTTTCTTT. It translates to CASSPLRWGTEAFF.

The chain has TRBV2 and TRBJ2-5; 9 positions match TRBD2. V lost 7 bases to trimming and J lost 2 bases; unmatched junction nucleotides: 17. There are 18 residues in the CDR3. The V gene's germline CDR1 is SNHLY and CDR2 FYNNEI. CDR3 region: CASTSRHSAGGRQETQYF. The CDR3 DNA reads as TGTGCCAGCACCTCACGGCATTCCGCGGGGGGGCGGCAAGAGACCCAGTACTTC.

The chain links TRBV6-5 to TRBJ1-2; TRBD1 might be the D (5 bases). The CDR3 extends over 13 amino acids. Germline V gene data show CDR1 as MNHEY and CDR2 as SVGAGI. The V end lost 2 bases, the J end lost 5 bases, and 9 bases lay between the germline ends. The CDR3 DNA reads TGTGCCAGCAGTTACCGGGGGAAGTATGGCTACACCTTC. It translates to CASSYRGKYGYTF.

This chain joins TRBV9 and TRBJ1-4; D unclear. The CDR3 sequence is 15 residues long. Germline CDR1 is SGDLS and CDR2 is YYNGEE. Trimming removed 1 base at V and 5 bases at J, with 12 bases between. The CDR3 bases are TGTGCCAGCAGCGTAAGGGCAGATCGAAATGAAAAACTGTTTTTT. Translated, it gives CASSVRADRNEKLFF.

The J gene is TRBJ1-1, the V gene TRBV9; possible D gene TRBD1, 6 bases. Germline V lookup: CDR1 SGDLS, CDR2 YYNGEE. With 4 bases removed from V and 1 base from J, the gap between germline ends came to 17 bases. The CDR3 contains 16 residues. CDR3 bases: TGTGCCAGCAGCAGGGGGGAGGGGCGCCCGAACACTGAAGCTTTCTTT. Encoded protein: CASSRGEGRPNTEAFF. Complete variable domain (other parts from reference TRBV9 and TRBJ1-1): DSGVTQTPKHLITATGQRVTLRCSPRSGDLSVYWYQQSLDQGLQFLIQYYNGEERAKGNILERFSAQQFPDLHSELNLSSLELGDSALYFCASSRGEGRPNTEAFFGQGTRLTVV.

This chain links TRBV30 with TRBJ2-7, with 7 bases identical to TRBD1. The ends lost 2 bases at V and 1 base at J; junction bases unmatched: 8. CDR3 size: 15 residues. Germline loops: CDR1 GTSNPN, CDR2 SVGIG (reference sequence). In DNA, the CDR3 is TGTGCCTGGAGTTTGTGGGGACAGTATTCCTACGAGCAGTACTTC. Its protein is CAWSLWGQYSYEQYF.

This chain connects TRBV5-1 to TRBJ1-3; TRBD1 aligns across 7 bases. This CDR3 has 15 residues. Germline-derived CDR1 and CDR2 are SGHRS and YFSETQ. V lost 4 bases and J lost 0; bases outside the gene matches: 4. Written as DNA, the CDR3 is TGCGCCAGCAGCCTCGGGACAGCCTCTGGAAACACCATATATTTT. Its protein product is CASSLGTASGNTIYF.

CDR3 DNA sequence: TGTGCCAGCAGCTCCGCGGGACCTGAGGCCTACAATGAGCAGTTCTTC. Encoded protein: CASSSAGPEAYNEQFF. The rearrangement joins TRBV5-4 to TRBJ2-1; TRBD2 might be the D (6 bases). CDR3 length: 16 residues. V was shortened by 3 bases and J by 2 bases, with 15 bases between the two germline ends. Germline V gene sequence: CDR1 SGHNT, CDR2 YYREEE (reference sequence).

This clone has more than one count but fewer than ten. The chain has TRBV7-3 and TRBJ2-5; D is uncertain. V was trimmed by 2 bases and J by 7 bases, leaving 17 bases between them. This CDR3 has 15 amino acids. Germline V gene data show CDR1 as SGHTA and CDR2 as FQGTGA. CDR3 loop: CASSLDPTGMRTQYF. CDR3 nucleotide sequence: TGTGCCAGCAGCTTAGATCCCACTGGTATGCGGACCCAGTACTTC.

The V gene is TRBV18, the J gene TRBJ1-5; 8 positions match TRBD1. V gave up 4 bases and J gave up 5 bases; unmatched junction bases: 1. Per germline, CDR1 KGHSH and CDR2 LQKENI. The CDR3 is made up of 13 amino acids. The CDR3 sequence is CASSQTGDQPQHF. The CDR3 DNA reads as TGTGCCAGCTCACAGACAGGGGATCAGCCCCAGCATTTT.

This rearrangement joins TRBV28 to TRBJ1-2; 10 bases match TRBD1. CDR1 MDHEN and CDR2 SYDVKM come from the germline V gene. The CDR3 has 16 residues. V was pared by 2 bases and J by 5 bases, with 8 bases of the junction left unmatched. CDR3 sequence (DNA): TGTGCCAGCAGTTTAGGGACAGGGGCCTCTTGGTATGGCTACACCTTC. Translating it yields CASSLGTGASWYGYTF.

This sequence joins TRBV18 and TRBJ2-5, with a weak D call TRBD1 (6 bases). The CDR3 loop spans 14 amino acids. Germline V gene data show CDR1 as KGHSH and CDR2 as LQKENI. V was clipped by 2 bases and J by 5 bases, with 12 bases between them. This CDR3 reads CASSPGGTGETQYF. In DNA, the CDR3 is TGTGCCAGCTCACCAGGGGGCACAGGGGAGACCCAGTACTTC.

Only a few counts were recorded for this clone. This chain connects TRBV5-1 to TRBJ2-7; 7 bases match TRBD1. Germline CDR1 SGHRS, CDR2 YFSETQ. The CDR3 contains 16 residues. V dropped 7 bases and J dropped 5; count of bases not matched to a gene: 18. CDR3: CASRSGTALSQHEQYF. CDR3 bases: TGCGCCAGCCGTTCTGGGACAGCCCTCTCGCAACACGAGCAGTACTTC.

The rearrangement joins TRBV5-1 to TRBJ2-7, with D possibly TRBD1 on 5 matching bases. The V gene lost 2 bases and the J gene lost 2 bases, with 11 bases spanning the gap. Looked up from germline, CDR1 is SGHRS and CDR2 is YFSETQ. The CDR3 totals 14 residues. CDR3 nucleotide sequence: TGCGCCAGCAGCTTTATTAGGGGAACCTACGAGCAGTACTTC. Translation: CASSFIRGTYEQYF.

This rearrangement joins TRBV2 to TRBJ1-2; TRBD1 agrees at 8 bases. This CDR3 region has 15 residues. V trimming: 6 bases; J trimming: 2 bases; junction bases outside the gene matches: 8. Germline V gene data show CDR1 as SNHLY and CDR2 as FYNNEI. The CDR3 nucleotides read TGTGCCAGCAGGATCTCGGGACAGGCAAACTATGGCTACACCTTC. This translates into CASRISGQANYGYTF.

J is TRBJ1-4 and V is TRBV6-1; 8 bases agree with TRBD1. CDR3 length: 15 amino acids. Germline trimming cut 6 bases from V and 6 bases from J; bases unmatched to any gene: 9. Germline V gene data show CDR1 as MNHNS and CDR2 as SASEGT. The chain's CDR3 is CASSVQGAGDEKLFF. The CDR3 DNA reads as TGTGCCAGCAGCGTTCAGGGGGCGGGCGATGAAAAACTGTTTTTT.

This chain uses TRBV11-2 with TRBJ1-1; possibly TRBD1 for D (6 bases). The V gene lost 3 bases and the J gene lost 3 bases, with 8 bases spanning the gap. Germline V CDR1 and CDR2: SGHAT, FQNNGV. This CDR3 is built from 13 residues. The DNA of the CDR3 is TGTGCCAGCAGCTTCACAGGGTACACTGAAGCTTTCTTT. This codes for CASSFTGYTEAFF.

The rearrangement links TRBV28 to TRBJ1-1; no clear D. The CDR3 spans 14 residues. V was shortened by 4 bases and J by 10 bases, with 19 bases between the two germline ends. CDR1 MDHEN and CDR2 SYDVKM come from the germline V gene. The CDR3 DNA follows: TGTGCCAGCAGTTCCGAAGTGCGGGCTCGGGGAGCTTTCTTT. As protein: CASSSEVRARGAFF.